The rows below give T cell receptor beta chains drawn from one sample of a study of T-cell memory formation after mild COVID-19. TCRdb used MiXCR to reprocess the 5' RACE reads, holding one entry per CDR3 protein. Of tens of thousands of distinct CDR3 sequences listed, 28% are singletons. The specimen was PBMCs or a T cell subset sorted from them (not recorded which). The receptors here all came from a young man who had mild COVID-19 (a few samples of this study predate the infection). Cell type and time point are not known. Both conserved end residues are part of each CDR3. The order of the fields is D gene, clone size, V gene, J gene, CDR3 protein, CDR3 DNA. A D gene is named only where the DNA matches it firmly. Clone size is shown for a subset of rows, as once, few, many or a class of expanded clone.

.	.	TRBV4-3	TRBJ2-1	CASSQETGGSYNEQFF	TGCGCCAGCAGCCAAGAAACGGGGGGCTCATACAATGAGCAGTTCTTC
.	.	TRBV7-9	TRBJ1-2	CASSATGYGYTF	TGTGCCAGCAGCGCCACAGGCTATGGCTACACCTTC
.	.	TRBV30	TRBJ2-3	CACIDSGDFPQYF	TGTGCCTGTATTGACTCCGGGGATTTCCCGCAGTATTTT
TRBD1	few	TRBV5-1	TRBJ2-1	CASSQGALTYNEQFF	TGCGCCAGCAGTCAGGGGGCCCTAACCTACAATGAGCAGTTCTTC
.	.	TRBV5-1	TRBJ1-1	CASSRGANEAFF	TGCGCCAGCAGTCGGGGGGCCAATGAAGCTTTCTTT
TRBD2	many	TRBV6-6	TRBJ2-7	CASSDRRGAYEQYF	TGTGCCAGCAGTGACCGACGGGGGGCCTACGAGCAGTACTTC
TRBD1	few	TRBV12-3/TRBV12-4	TRBJ2-7	CASGPGQPSYEQYF	TGTGCCAGCGGTCCGGGACAGCCCTCCTACGAGCAGTACTTC
TRBD1	few	TRBV5-1	TRBJ1-1	CASSLLTGDTEAFF	TGCGCCAGCAGCTTACTAACAGGGGACACTGAAGCTTTCTTT
.	many	TRBV20-1	TRBJ2-5	CSASSRRETQYF	TGCAGTGCTAGTTCCCGTAGGGAGACCCAGTACTTC
TRBD1	.	TRBV6-5	TRBJ1-6	CASSYSGQLYNSPLHF	TGTGCCAGCAGTTACTCGGGACAGCTCTATAATTCACCCCTCCACTTT
.	few	TRBV20-1	TRBJ1-2	CSAPIYIDGYGYTF	TGCAGTGCTCCTATTTATATAGACGGCTATGGCTACACCTTC
.	few	TRBV5-6	TRBJ2-2	CASSPTVNTGELFF	TGTGCCAGCAGCCCGACAGTGAACACCGGGGAGCTGTTTTTT
TRBD1	few	TRBV20-1	TRBJ1-1	CSAWDRGHLMNTEAFF	TGCAGTGCTTGGGACAGGGGCCATTTGATGAACACTGAAGCTTTCTTT
.	.	TRBV10-3	TRBJ2-3	CAIRAESTDTQYF	TGTGCCATCAGGGCAGAAAGCACAGATACGCAGTATTTT
.	.	TRBV6-5	TRBJ1-1	CASSTRMNTEAFF	TGTGCCAGCAGTACCCGGATGAACACTGAAGCTTTCTTT
TRBD2	.	TRBV29-1	TRBJ2-2	CSGLGSGGVTGELFF	TGCAGCGGTCTAGGGAGCGGGGGGGTCACCGGGGAGCTGTTTTTT
TRBD1	few	TRBV6-5	TRBJ1-2	CASSYSSVRGYGYTF	TGTGCCAGCAGTTACTCGAGTGTCAGGGGGTATGGCTACACCTTC
.	.	TRBV7-8	TRBJ2-3	CASSKDLGAGTDTQYF	TGTGCCAGCAGCAAGGACCTGGGGGCGGGCACAGATACGCAGTATTTT
.	.	TRBV5-1	TRBJ2-3	CASSLGDFLTDTQYF	TGCGCCAGCAGCTTGGGGGACTTCCTCACAGATACGCAGTATTTT
.	few	TRBV7-2	TRBJ2-1	CASSLVGGNDNEQFF	TGTGCCAGCAGCTTAGTTGGCGGAAACGACAATGAGCAGTTCTTC
.	.	TRBV27	TRBJ2-3	CASRRGAYTDTQYF	TGTGCCAGCAGACGGGGGGCATATACAGATACGCAGTATTTT
TRBD1	many	TRBV5-1	TRBJ2-7	CASSLEGQGGDEQYF	TGCGCCAGCAGCTTGGAAGGACAGGGGGGGGACGAGCAGTACTTC
.	.	TRBV28	TRBJ1-1	CASTRPGRSTEAFF	TGTGCCAGCACCCGCCCCGGCCGGTCGACTGAAGCTTTCTTT
.	few	TRBV6-6	TRBJ2-4	CASNSGIRAKNIQYF	TGTGCCAGCAATTCAGGGATCCGAGCCAAAAACATTCAGTACTTC
.	few	TRBV19	TRBJ2-1	CASKQPGLPPSNEQFF	TGTGCCAGTAAGCAACCGGGCCTACCCCCGAGCAATGAGCAGTTCTTC